This passage covers 11 T cell receptor beta chains from one sample sequenced in a study of CD8+ T cells in alopecia areata (dated 2018 in TCRdb). The library relied on the immunoSEQ multiplex PCR assay. To provide template for TCR sequencing, every sample had RNA extracted and reverse transcribed into cDNA. TCRdb took this table from immuneACCESS and kept in-frame rearrangements with V and J called. Such tables lack part of the clones; where checked against another copy, unresolved V genes explain under half of the gap, and the rest is unexplained. A total of fewer than 100,000 clones appear in this sample, 35% to 45% of them only once. 0.75% to 0.9% of the sample lies in the top ten. Sequenced sample: CD4+ T cells sorted from blood. The source of these receptors is a human donor with alopecia areata.

This clone was seen a handful of times. The rearrangement links TRBV29-1 to TRBJ1-2, with D tentatively TRBD1 (6 bases). The germline V and J ends were trimmed by 4 bases and 8 bases, with 11 bases remaining between them. The CDR3 is 11 residues long. The germline V gene encodes CDR1 SQVTM and CDR2 ANQGSEA. CDR3: CSVAGAEGYTF. The CDR3 nucleotides are TGCAGCGTTGCAGGGGCTGAAGGCTACACCTTC.

This clone has a handful of counts. The chain carries TRBV29-1 and TRBJ2-2; 11 bases agree with TRBD1. CDR3 length: 14 amino acids. V dropped 6 bases and J dropped 3; count of bases not matched to a gene: 3. Germline V gene data show CDR1 as SQVTM and CDR2 as ANQGSEA. CDR3 region: CSVQGQGDTGELFF. As DNA, the CDR3 is TGCAGCGTACAGGGACAGGGGGACACCGGGGAGCTGTTTTTT.

The chain is built from TRBV2 and TRBJ2-5, with 9 bases matching TRBD1. The V gene's germline CDR1 is SNHLY and CDR2 FYNNEI. Trimming removed 11 bases from V and 3 bases from J; junction bases left unmatched: 7. The CDR3 is 13 residues long. CDR3 DNA: TGTGCCGGGGGACAGGGAGGGAAAGAGACCCAGTACTTC. It codes for CAGGQGGKETQYF.

The chain recombines TRBV30 with TRBJ2-5; 8 nucleotides agree with TRBD2. This CDR3 comprises 15 residues. The V gene's germline CDR1 is GTSNPN and CDR2 SVGIG (reference sequence). Germline trimming cut 0 bases from V and 2 bases from J; bases unmatched to any gene: 5. For the CDR3, the DNA is TGTGCCTGGAGTGTAGGTATAGCGGGGCAAGAGACCCAGTACTTC. The encoded protein is CAWSVGIAGQETQYF.

V and J are TRBV18 and TRBJ1-1; D remains unclear. There are 16 residues in the CDR3. Trimming removed 2 bases at V and 0 bases at J, with 13 bases between. Germline V gene sequence: CDR1 KGHSH, CDR2 LQKENI. CDR3 nucleotide sequence: TGTGCCAGCTCACCATGGGCAGAGGAATTGAACACTGAAGCTTTCTTT. Its translation: CASSPWAEELNTEAFF.

This chain uses TRBV29-1 with TRBJ2-2; perhaps TRBD1 as D (6 bases). Germline loops: CDR1 SQVTM, CDR2 ANQGSEA. Trimming removed 6 bases at V and 3 bases at J, with 11 bases between. The CDR3 contains 13 residues. As DNA, the CDR3 is TGCAGCGTGTCTGAGGGGGACACCGGGGAGCTGTTTTTT. This sequence encodes CSVSEGDTGELFF.

The CDR3 DNA reads as TGCAGCGTTGCCTTGGGACAGGGGCTCAATCAGCCCCAGCATTTT. Translating it yields CSVALGQGLNQPQHF. The chain employs TRBV29-1 and TRBJ1-5, with TRBD1 matching over 10 bases. The germline gives CDR1 SQVTM, CDR2 ANQGSEA. V was pared by 4 bases and J by 3 bases, with 6 bases of the junction left unmatched. This CDR3 spans 15 amino acids.

The J gene is TRBJ1-2, the V gene TRBV30; D not resolved. V lost 3 bases to trimming and J lost 7 bases, with 15 bases between them. Germline V gives CDR1 GTSNPN, CDR2 SVGIG (reference sequence). The CDR3 runs to 13 residues. The DNA for the CDR3 is TGTGCCTGGAGGATGGGTGATCGGGGTGGCTACACCTTC. Residues: CAWRMGDRGGYTF.

The chain has TRBV29-1 and TRBJ2-5; D assignment may be TRBD1 or TRBD2 (5 bases each). Germline CDR1 and CDR2: SQVTM and ANQGSEA. The V and J ends lost 7 bases and 3 bases respectively, with 18 bases between them. This CDR3 comprises 14 residues. CDR3: CSASTRGTKETQYF. In DNA, the CDR3 is TGCAGCGCCTCAACTAGGGGTACGAAAGAGACCCAGTACTTC. Variable domain in full (rest from reference TRBV29-1 and TRBJ2-5): SAVISQKPSRDICQRGTSLTIQCQVDSQVTMMFWYRQQPGQSLTLIATANQGSEATYESGFVIDKFPISRPNLTFSTLTVSNMSPEDSSIYLCSASTRGTKETQYFGPGTRLLVL.

This clone was seen at least ten times. This sequence joins TRBV18 and TRBJ2-1; D is undetermined. The CDR3 extends over 10 amino acids. CDR1 KGHSH and CDR2 LQKENI come from the germline V gene. The V and J ends lost 6 bases and 7 bases respectively, with 4 bases between them. CDR3 residues: CASSGNEQFF. CDR3 in DNA: TGTGCCAGCTCGGGAAATGAGCAGTTCTTC.

The chain recombines TRBV11-3 with TRBJ2-3, with 7 bases fitting TRBD1. Germline CDR1 SGHNT, CDR2 YENEEA. The CDR3 spans 16 residues. V gave up 2 bases and J gave up 5 bases; unmatched junction bases: 10. Written as DNA, the CDR3 is TGTGCCAGCAGCTTACTTCGACAGGGAGTTGGAGATACGCAGTATTTT. This sequence encodes CASSLLRQGVGDTQYF.